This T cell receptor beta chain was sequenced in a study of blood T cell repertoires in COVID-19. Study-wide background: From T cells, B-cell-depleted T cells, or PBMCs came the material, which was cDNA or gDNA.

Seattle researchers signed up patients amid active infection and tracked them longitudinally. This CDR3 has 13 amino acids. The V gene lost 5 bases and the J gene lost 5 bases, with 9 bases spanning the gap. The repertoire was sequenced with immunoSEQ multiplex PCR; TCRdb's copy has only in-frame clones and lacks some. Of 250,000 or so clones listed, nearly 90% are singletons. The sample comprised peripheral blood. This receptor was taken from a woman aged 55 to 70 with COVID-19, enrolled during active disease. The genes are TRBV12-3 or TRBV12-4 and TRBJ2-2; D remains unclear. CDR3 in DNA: TGTGCCAGCAGTCCCGCGCTAACCGGGGAGCTGTTTTTT. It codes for CASSPALTGELFF.